Sequencing of this TCR beta chain was carried out in a study of control samples from healthy donors and cancer patients. The CDR3 runs 13 residues. Unmatched junction bases numbered 5, after V lost 10 bases and J lost 5 bases. From germline, CDR1 is ENHRY and CDR2 SYGVKD. This clone was detected once. The table came from immunoSEQ multiplex PCR; TCRdb's copy has only in-frame clones and leaves some out. The table records 150,000 to 200,000 clones, 90% of them present only once. The sequenced sample consisted of blood. The chain is built from TRBV10-3 and TRBJ2-7; 13 bases map to TRBD2. The source is a woman aged 50 to 60 in good health. CDR3 in amino acids: CATGLAGANEQYF. CDR3 nucleotide sequence: TGTGCCACCGGACTAGCGGGAGCCAACGAGCAGTACTTC.